This TCR beta chain appears in the sequencing data of a study of cytomegalovirus exposure and HLA in healthy donors. The V and J ends lost 3 bases and 0 bases respectively, with 9 bases between them. Germline lookup yields CDR1 ENHRY and CDR2 SYGVKD. The CDR3 has 14 amino acids. Overall study results and limits: Accounts indicate the classifier identified cytomegalovirus status with strong specificity and sensitivity. Listed as cytomegalovirus-associated were over 150 TCR beta chains.

About this clone: Its antigen is as yet unknown.

Repertoires were generated with immunoSEQ multiplex PCR, while TCRdb's copy carries only in-frame clones and drops some. This repertoire shows 180,000 or so clones, approximately 86% found once; its top ten account for 2% to 3%. The sequenced material came from PBMCs. V gene TRBV10-3 combines with J gene TRBJ2-7; D may be TRBD2 (5 bases). The source is a man in his late teens or twenties in good health and CMV-seropositive. CDR3 amino acids: CAISDQRSSYEQYF. The CDR3 nucleotides are TGTGCCATCAGTGACCAGCGGAGCTCCTACGAGCAGTACTTC.